Shown below are 32 T cell receptor beta chains from a single sample sequenced in a study of glioma-infiltrating T cells. Using RNA template, CDR3s of TCR alpha and beta were amplified with iRepertoire arm-PCR. Each CDR3 protein is one row after TCRdb ran MiXCR on the multiplex PCR reads. This sample has about 400,000 distinct CDR3 sequences, with 41% found just once. The sample was glioma tissue, nonneoplastic brain tissue, or PBMCs (not recorded which). The receptor source for this set is a human donor with low-grade glioma or glioblastoma, undergoing nonglioma brain surgery, or in good health (not recorded which).

This chain joins TRBV6-2 or TRBV6-3 and TRBJ2-3, with D hard to call. This CDR3 contains 12 residues. Germline assignment: CDR1 MNHEY and CDR2 SVGEGT. V lost 11 bases to trimming and J lost 5 bases, with 14 bases between them. The CDR3 DNA follows: TGTGCCGGCATTTACCCCCGAGATACGCAGTATTTT. This encodes CAGIYPRDTQYF.

Note on this clonotype: At one end the junction does not follow the germline gene, possibly because of a read error. The V and J genes are TRBV27 and TRBJ2-2, with 13 bases matching TRBD2. Germline V CDR1 and CDR2: MNHEY, SMNVEV (reference sequence). This CDR3 is 16 amino acids long. The CDR3 DNA sequence: TGTGCCAGCAGTTCGGGACTAGCGGGATCCACCTGGGAGCTGTTTTTT. The encoded protein is CASSSGLAGSTWELFF.

In regard to this clonotype: This clone may be a read error of a much larger clone one base away. The chain recombines TRBV27 with TRBJ2-1, with TRBD1 matching over 9 bases. Germline CDR1 and CDR2: MNHEY and SMNVEV (reference sequence). This CDR3 has 14 residues. V was clipped by 8 bases and J by 9 bases; unmatched bases: 11. For the CDR3, the DNA is TGTGCCAGCCGCAGACAGGGGGGAGTTAGTGAGCAGTTCTTC. This gives the protein CASRRQGGVSEQFF.

This clonotype occurred a few times. The chain links TRBV7-9 to TRBJ2-2; either TRBD1 or TRBD2 may supply D (7 bases each). The CDR3 consists of 16 residues. Germline V gene lookup returns CDR1 SEHNR and CDR2 FQNEAQ (reference sequence). V lost 5 bases to trimming and J lost 3 bases, with 16 bases between them. The CDR3 nucleotides are TGTGCCAGCAGCCTCTGGGAGGGGGCAGACACCGGGGAGCTGTTTTTT. Translated, it gives CASSLWEGADTGELFF.

As regards this clonotype: One junction end does not reproduce the germline sequence, and a read error may be involved. V gene TRBV6-6 combines with J gene TRBJ2-7; TRBD1 aligns across 7 bases. The germline CDR1 and CDR2 sequences are MNHNY and SVGAGI (reference sequence). This CDR3 is 14 amino acids long. Here the CDR3 reads CAGIEVGGSDEQYF. The CDR3 DNA sequence: TGTGCCGGCATTGAGGTAGGGGGCTCCGACGAGCAGTACTTC.

This chain joins TRBV6-1 and TRBJ2-3; D is tentatively TRBD1 or TRBD2 (5 bases each). There are 14 residues in the CDR3. Germline loops: CDR1 MNHNS, CDR2 SASEGT. The V gene lost 4 bases and the J gene lost 0 bases, with 8 bases spanning the gap. CDR3 DNA sequence: TGTGCCAGCAGTGGGGACCAGAGCACAGATACGCAGTATTTT. It specifies CASSGDQSTDTQYF.

This clonotype was detected many times. V is TRBV27 and J is TRBJ2-7; TRBD2 matches at 8 bases. The CDR3 sequence is 17 residues long. V gave up 5 bases and J gave up 5 bases; unmatched junction bases: 17. Germline V CDR1 and CDR2: MNHEY, SMNVEV (reference sequence). CDR3 coding DNA: TGTGCCAGCAGTCCCATCCCCTTAGCGGGACGTTCGGACGAGCAGTACTTC. It encodes CASSPIPLAGRSDEQYF.

Worth noting for this clonotype: A much more abundant neighbour one base away suggests this may be a read error. This chain links TRBV15 with TRBJ1-2, with no clear D. The CDR3 is 14 amino acids. V was trimmed by 3 bases and J by 4 bases, leaving 12 bases between them. Germline V gene sequence: CDR1 LNHNV, CDR2 YYDKDF (reference sequence). The DNA of the CDR3 is TGTGCCACCAGCAGTGCTACGACGGGCTATGGCTACACCTTC. It yields the protein CATSSATTGYGYTF. The entire variable domain, with the rest obtained from reference TRBV15 and TRBJ1-2, is as follows: DAMVIQNPRYQVTQFGKPVTLSCSQTLNHNVMYWYQQKSSQAPKLLFHYYDKDFNNEADTPDNFQSRRPNTSFCFLDIRSPGLGDTAMYLCATSSATTGYGYTFGSGTRLTVV.

J is TRBJ2-3 and V is TRBV27; TRBD2 matches 8 bases. The CDR3 contains 15 residues. J lost 4 bases, V lost 6 bases, and 9 bases had no gene match. Germline CDR1 and CDR2: MNHEY and SMNVEV (reference sequence). CDR3: CASSPPAGDSDTQYF. As DNA, the CDR3 is TGTGCCAGCAGCCCTCCAGCGGGGGACTCAGATACGCAGTATTTT.

The CDR3 loop is CASSQGAANVYEQYF. DNA of the CDR3: TGTGCCAGCAGCCAAGGGGCAGCGAACGTCTACGAGCAGTACTTC. The rearrangement uses TRBV3-1 and TRBJ2-7; no clear D gene. Germline V gene data show CDR1 as LGHDT and CDR2 as YNNKEL (reference sequence). V lost 1 base, J lost 3 bases, and 13 bases lay in between. The CDR3 runs to 15 residues.

This clonotype was observed a few times. For the CDR3, the DNA is TGTGCCAGCAGCGCCGACAGGGGTCTTGGCTATGGCTACACCTTC. Its translation is CASSADRGLGYGYTF. The chain uses TRBV28 and TRBJ1-2, with 8 bases lining up with TRBD1. Trimming removed 6 bases from V and 4 bases from J; junction bases left unmatched: 10. The CDR3 runs 15 residues. CDR1 is MDHEN and CDR2 is SYDVKM in the germline V gene.

A remark on this clonotype: Relative to the germline gene, one junction end is altered; a read error may explain this. The gene calls are TRBV27 and TRBJ2-7; D possibly uses TRBD1 or TRBD2 (5 bases each). CDR1 is MNHEY and CDR2 is SMNVEV in the germline V gene (reference sequence). The CDR3 sequence is 16 residues long. The CDR3 nucleotides are TGTGCCAGCAGTGAATCACGGGGCCTAATCTCCTACGAGCAGCACTTC. This codes for CASSESRGLISYEQHF.

Turning to this clonotype: The junction differs from germline at one of its ends, possibly a read error. The CDR3 nucleotides are TGTGCCGGCAGCTTAGACGGGGACCACGAGCAGTACTTC. It specifies CAGSLDGDHEQYF. This chain uses TRBV7-9 with TRBJ2-7, with D perhaps being TRBD1 or TRBD2 (5 bases each). Germline CDR1 reads SEHNR; CDR2 reads FQNEAQ (reference sequence). There are 13 residues in the CDR3.

V is TRBV5-1 and J is TRBJ1-3; D gene ambiguous. V gave up 0 bases and J gave up 0 bases, with 10 bases separating them. This CDR3 spans 16 amino acids. Germline V gene data show CDR1 as SGHRS and CDR2 as YFSETQ. The chain's CDR3 is CASSLGTDVSGNTIYF. CDR3 nucleotide sequence: TGCGCCAGCAGCTTGGGAACAGACGTCTCTGGAAACACCATATATTTT.

By sample fraction, this clonotype is medium-sized. This chain links TRBV4-1 with TRBJ1-1, with D unclear. Germline CDR1 is MGHRA and CDR2 is YSYEKL. Trimming left V 0 bases short and J 7 bases short, with 12 bases between. The CDR3 length is 14 residues. CDR3 residues: CASSQDPPEFEAFF. The CDR3 DNA reads as TGCGCCAGCAGCCAAGATCCCCCGGAATTTGAAGCTTTCTTT.

The rearrangement joins TRBV2 to TRBJ1-2; no clear D gene. The germline gives CDR1 SNHLY, CDR2 FYNNEI. This CDR3 comprises 14 residues. Trimming shortened V by 2 bases and J by 4 bases, and 11 bases separated the two germline ends. CDR3 DNA: TGTGCCAGCAGTGAAAGTGGGGATTTCTATGGCTACACCTTC. As protein: CASSESGDFYGYTF.

This clonotype was seen only once. The chain is built from TRBV28 and TRBJ2-7, with 10 nucleotides matching TRBD1. In germline, CDR1 is MDHEN, CDR2 SYDVKM. The CDR3 length is 17 residues. V dropped 11 bases and J dropped 4; count of bases not matched to a gene: 20. CDR3 DNA: TGTGCCGTAAACCAGGGACAGGGGTTGATGGTTGGGTACGAGCAGTACTTC. Translating gives CAVNQGQGLMVGYEQYF.

In this sample, this clonotype turned up a few times. CDR3 nucleotides: TGTGCCAGCAGCCAGACAGGGTGGAGCACAGATACGCAGTATTTT. This gives the protein CASSQTGWSTDTQYF. This chain joins TRBV7-2 and TRBJ2-3; TRBD1 matches at 7 bases. With V trimmed by 5 bases and J by 0 bases, 5 bases remained unmatched. Germline CDR1 is SGHTA and CDR2 is FQGNSA. The CDR3 consists of 15 residues.

In this sample, this clonotype turned up a few times. No conserved phenylalanine or tryptophan ends this CDR3, so it is likely a read error. The CDR3 bases are TGCAGTGCTAGAACCGGGGGGGCCTGGTCTGGGACCCAGTACTTA. Amino acids: CSARTGGAWSGTQYL. V is TRBV20-1 and J is TRBJ2-5; TRBD2 aligns across 8 bases. V lost 2 bases, J lost 7 bases, and 12 bases stayed unmatched. Germline loops: CDR1 DFQATT, CDR2 SNEGSKA (reference sequence). The CDR3 loop spans 15 amino acids.

CDR3 coding DNA: TGTGCCAGCACCTTGACAGGGACGTACAATGAGCAGTTCTTC. Encoded protein: CASTLTGTYNEQFF. The chain links TRBV27 to TRBJ2-1; 7 bases map to TRBD1. The CDR3 has 14 residues. Germline V gene lookup returns CDR1 MNHEY and CDR2 SMNVEV (reference sequence). V trimming: 7 bases; J trimming: 4 bases; junction bases outside the gene matches: 7.

The CDR3 sequence is CSANVLAVYNEQFF. CDR3 DNA: TGCAGTGCTAACGTACTAGCGGTCTACAATGAGCAGTTCTTC. This rearrangement joins TRBV20-1 to TRBJ2-1; the match to TRBD2 covers 8 bases. The ends lost 4 bases at V and 3 bases at J; junction bases unmatched: 5. This CDR3 is 14 amino acids long. Germline lookup yields CDR1 DFQATT and CDR2 SNEGSKA (reference sequence).

The chain links TRBV5-4 to TRBJ2-5; the match to TRBD2 covers 7 bases. Trimming took 0 bases from V and 1 from J; bases not matched to a gene: 3. This CDR3 spans 15 amino acids. Looked up from germline, CDR1 is SGHNT and CDR2 is YYREEE (reference sequence). The CDR3 protein is CASSLGGGIQETQYF. Here the CDR3 DNA reads TGTGCCAGCAGCTTGGGGGGGGGAATCCAAGAGACCCAGTACTTC.

This clonotype was counted once. The CDR3 here is CASRQREVGTDTQYF. The CDR3 nucleotides are TGCGCCAGCAGACAGCGGGAGGTTGGCACAGATACGCAGTATTTT. The chain couples TRBV4-1 to TRBJ2-3; TRBD2 matches 9 bases. The germline V gene has CDR1 MGHRA and CDR2 YSYEKL. V shed 6 bases and J 1 base; nucleotides not matched to a gene: 5. The CDR3 runs to 15 residues.

The chain uses TRBV7-3 and TRBJ2-3; a possible D gene is TRBD2 (5 bases). The CDR3 runs 13 residues. Germline CDR1 reads SGHTA; CDR2 reads FQGTGA. Deletions cut 1 base from V and 6 bases from J, with 8 bases between. This CDR3 reads CASSLSIADTQYF. The CDR3, as DNA: TGTGCCAGCAGCTTAAGTATAGCGGATACGCAGTATTTT.

This chain uses TRBV19 with TRBJ2-1; 7 bases fit TRBD2. The V segment lost 4 bases and the J segment 3 bases; nucleotides outside the gene matches: 3. The germline CDR1 and CDR2 sequences are LNHDA and SQIVND (reference sequence). CDR3 length equals 14 residues. The CDR3 spells CASSRLADYNEQFF. CDR3 sequence (DNA): TGTGCCAGTAGTAGGCTAGCGGACTACAATGAGCAGTTCTTC.

This clonotype was counted only a few times. The rearrangement links TRBV4-2 to TRBJ1-3; TRBD1 matches at 7 bases. Germline assignment: CDR1 LGHNA and CDR2 YNFKEQ. The CDR3 length is 16 residues. The J segment lost 5 bases and the V segment lost 4 bases, leaving 11 bases of the junction unmatched. CDR3 sequence: CASSPRDRALRNTIYF. The DNA of the CDR3 is TGTGCCAGCAGCCCCCGGGACAGAGCCCTGCGAAACACCATATATTTT.

As concerns this clonotype: Mismatch with germline at one junction end may stem from a read error. This chain joins TRBV6-6 and TRBJ2-1, with D perhaps matching TRBD2 (5 bases). The length of the CDR3 is 13 residues. Germline CDR1 MNHNY, CDR2 SVGAGI (reference sequence). Here the CDR3 reads CAISSLLANEQFF. The CDR3 DNA follows: TGTGCCATCAGTTCACTTCTAGCCAATGAGCAGTTCTTC.

This clonotype has at least ten counts. The chain recombines TRBV6-5 with TRBJ2-1; TRBD1 might be the D (5 bases). The CDR3 spans 16 residues. V lost 0 bases to trimming and J lost 4 bases, with 13 bases between them. Per germline, CDR1 MNHEY and CDR2 SVGAGI. CDR3 DNA: TGTGCCAGCAGTTACTCTTTCTCGCAGGGTTACAATGAGCAGTTCTTC. It is translated as CASSYSFSQGYNEQFF.

There are many counts of this clonotype. The V gene is TRBV6-6, the J gene TRBJ2-7, with 11 bases that match TRBD2. Germline-derived CDR1 and CDR2 are MNHNY and SVGAGI (reference sequence). V trimming: 0 bases; J trimming: 0 bases; junction bases outside the gene matches: 10. This CDR3 is 19 amino acids long. CDR3 protein: CASSYSSPGLAVSSYEQYF. The DNA of the CDR3 is TGTGCCAGCAGTTACTCGTCACCGGGACTAGCGGTAAGCTCCTACGAGCAGTACTTC.

Concerning this clonotype: One end of the junction varies from germline; a read error may be responsible. The chain uses TRBV27 and TRBJ1-1, with 8 bases matching TRBD1. CDR1 is MNHEY and CDR2 is SMNVEV in the germline V gene (reference sequence). This CDR3 has 17 amino acids. CDR3 sequence reads: CASSPRQGALIGTKAFF. The CDR3 nucleotides are TGTGCCAGCAGTCCAAGGCAGGGGGCATTGATAGGCACTAAAGCTTTCTTT.

The rearrangement links TRBV7-2 to TRBJ1-2, with D perhaps TRBD1 (6 bases). Germline V gives CDR1 SGHTA, CDR2 FQGNSA. The CDR3 extends over 14 amino acids. Trimming pared 5 bases from V and 2 bases from J, leaving 12 bases between. CDR3 nucleotide sequence: TGTGCCAGCAGCAATGGGGGCATCAACTATGGCTACACCTTC. Translating gives CASSNGGINYGYTF.

As DNA, the CDR3 is TGTGCCGGGAGAGGGAACGGAAACACCATATATTTT. Translation: CAGRGNGNTIYF. The chain employs TRBV6-1 and TRBJ1-3; D is unresolved. Between the trimmed V and J ends, which lost 11 bases and 4 bases, there was a span of 12 bases. The CDR3 length is 12 residues. Germline V CDR1 and CDR2: MNHNS, SASEGT.